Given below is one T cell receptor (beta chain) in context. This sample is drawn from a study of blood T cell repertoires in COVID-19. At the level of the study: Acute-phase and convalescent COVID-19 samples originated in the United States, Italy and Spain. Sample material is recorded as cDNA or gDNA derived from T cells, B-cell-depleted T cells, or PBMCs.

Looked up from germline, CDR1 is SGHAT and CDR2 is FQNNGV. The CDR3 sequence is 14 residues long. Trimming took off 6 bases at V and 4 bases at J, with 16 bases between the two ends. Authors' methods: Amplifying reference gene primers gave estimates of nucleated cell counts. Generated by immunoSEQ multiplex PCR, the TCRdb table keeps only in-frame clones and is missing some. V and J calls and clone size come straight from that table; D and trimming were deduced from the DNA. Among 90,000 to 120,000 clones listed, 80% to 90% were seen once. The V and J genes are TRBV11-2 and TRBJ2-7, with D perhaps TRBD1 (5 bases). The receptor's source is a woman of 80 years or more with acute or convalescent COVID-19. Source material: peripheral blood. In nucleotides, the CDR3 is TGTGCCAGCAGTCCAGGGCTCCCTTCTTACGAGCAGTACTTC. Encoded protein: CASSPGLPSYEQYF.